This T cell receptor (beta chain) comes out of a study of response to subunit inactivated influenza vaccine. TCRdb redid the calling of the RT-PCR reads with MiXCR, one entry per CDR3 protein. The sample shows under 950,000 distinct CDR3 sequences, 21% of them seen only once. Trimming stripped 0 bases from V and 7 bases from J, with 23 bases between. This CDR3 has 17 residues. Germline CDR1 is SGHRS and CDR2 is YFSETQ. The TCR originated in a middle-aged man who received an inactivated influenza vaccine. Source: PBMCs from blood, taken 4 to 6 days after vaccination. This rearrangement joins TRBV5-1 to TRBJ2-7; tentatively, D is TRBD1 or TRBD2 (6 bases each). DNA of the CDR3: TGCGCCAGCAGCTTGGCCGCCTTTGGGGGGCCTAAGTGGGAGCAGTACTTC. Residues: CASSLAAFGGPKWEQYF. Looking up the rest from reference TRBV5-1 and TRBJ2-7 gives the full variable domain: KAGVTQTPRYLIKTRGQQVTLSCSPISGHRSVSWYQQTPGQGLQFLFEYFSETQRNKGNFPGRFSGRQFSNSRSEMNVSTLELGDSALYLCASSLAAFGGPKWEQYFGPGTRLTVT.